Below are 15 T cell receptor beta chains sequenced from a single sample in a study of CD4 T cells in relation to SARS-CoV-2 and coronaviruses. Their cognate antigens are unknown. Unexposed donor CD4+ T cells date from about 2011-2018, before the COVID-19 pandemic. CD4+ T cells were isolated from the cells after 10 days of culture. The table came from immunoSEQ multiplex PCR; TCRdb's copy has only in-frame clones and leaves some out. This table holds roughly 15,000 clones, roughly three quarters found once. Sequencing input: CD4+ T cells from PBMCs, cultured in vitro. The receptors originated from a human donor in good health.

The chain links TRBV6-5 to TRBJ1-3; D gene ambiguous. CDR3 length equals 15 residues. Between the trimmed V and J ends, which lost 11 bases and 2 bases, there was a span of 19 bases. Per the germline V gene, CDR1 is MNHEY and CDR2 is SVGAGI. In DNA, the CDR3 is TGTGCCGTTCAGTTGAGCATGAGGACTGGAAACACCATATATTTT. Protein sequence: CAVQLSMRTGNTIYF.

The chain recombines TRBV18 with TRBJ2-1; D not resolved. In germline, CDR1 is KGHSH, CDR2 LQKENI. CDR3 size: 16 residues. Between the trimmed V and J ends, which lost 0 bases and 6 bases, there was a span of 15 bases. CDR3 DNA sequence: TGTGCCAGCTCACCACCGATAGCCGGGTATTCCAATGAGCAGTTCTTC. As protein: CASSPPIAGYSNEQFF.

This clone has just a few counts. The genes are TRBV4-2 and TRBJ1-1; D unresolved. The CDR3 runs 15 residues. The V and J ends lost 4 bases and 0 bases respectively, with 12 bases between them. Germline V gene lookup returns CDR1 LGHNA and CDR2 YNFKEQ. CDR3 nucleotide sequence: TGTGCCAGCAGCCCCGGGCCTCGCTTGAACACTGAAGCTTTCTTT. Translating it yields CASSPGPRLNTEAFF.

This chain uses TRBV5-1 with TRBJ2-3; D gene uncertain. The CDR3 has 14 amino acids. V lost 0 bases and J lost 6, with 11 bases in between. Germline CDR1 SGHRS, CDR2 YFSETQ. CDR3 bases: TGCGCCAGCAGCTTGGACTCACCCGGGGATACGCAGTATTTT. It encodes CASSLDSPGDTQYF.

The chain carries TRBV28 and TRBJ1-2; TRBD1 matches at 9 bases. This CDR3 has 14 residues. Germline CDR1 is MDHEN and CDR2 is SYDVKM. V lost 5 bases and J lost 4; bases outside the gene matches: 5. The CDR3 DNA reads TGTGCCAGCAGTACAGGGGGCGCAGGCTATGGCTACACCTTC. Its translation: CASSTGGAGYGYTF.

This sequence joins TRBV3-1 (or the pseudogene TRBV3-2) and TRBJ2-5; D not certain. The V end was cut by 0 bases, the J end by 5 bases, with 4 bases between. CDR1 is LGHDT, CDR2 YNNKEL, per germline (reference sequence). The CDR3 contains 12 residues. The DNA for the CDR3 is TGTGCCAGCAGCCAAGATTATGAGACCCAGTACTTC. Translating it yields CASSQDYETQYF.

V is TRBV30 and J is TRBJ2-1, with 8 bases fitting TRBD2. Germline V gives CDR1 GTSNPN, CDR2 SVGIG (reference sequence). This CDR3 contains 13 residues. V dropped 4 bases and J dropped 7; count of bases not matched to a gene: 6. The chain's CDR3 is CAWTSGSGNEQFF. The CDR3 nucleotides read TGTGCCTGGACGAGCGGGAGTGGAAATGAGCAGTTCTTC.

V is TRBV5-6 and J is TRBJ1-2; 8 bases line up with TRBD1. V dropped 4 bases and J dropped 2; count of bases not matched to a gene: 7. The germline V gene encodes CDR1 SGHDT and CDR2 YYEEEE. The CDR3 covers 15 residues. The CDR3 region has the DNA TGTGCCAGCAGCCCCCGACAGGGGTACAACTATGGCTACACCTTC. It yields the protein CASSPRQGYNYGYTF.

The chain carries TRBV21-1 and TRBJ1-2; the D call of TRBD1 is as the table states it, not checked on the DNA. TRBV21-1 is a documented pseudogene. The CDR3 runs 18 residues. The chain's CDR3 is CASTPTQAASGGKGGYTF. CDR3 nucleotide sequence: TGTGCCAGCACTCCGACCCAGGCCGCCTCAGGGGGCAAAGGTGGCTACACCTTC.

CDR3 region: CASSVANEQFF. The CDR3 DNA reads as TGTGCCAGCAGCGTAGCAAATGAGCAGTTCTTC. This chain links TRBV5-6 with TRBJ2-1; unclear D gene. The V and J ends lost 4 bases and 7 bases respectively, with 6 bases between them. The CDR3 length is 11 residues. Germline CDR1 and CDR2: SGHDT and YYEEEE.

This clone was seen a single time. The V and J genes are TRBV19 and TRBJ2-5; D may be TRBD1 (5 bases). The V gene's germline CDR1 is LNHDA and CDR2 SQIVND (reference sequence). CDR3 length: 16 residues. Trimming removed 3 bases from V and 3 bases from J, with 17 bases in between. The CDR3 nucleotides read TGTGCCAGTAGTATGTCTTGGGGCATCGGCGAAGAGACCCAGTACTTC. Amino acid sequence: CASSMSWGIGEETQYF.

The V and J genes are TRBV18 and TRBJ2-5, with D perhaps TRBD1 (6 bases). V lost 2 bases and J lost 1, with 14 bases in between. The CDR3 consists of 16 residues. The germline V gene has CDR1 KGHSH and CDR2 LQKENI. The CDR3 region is CASSPNPGDLQETQYF. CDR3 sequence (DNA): TGTGCCAGCTCACCAAACCCAGGGGACCTCCAAGAGACCCAGTACTTC.

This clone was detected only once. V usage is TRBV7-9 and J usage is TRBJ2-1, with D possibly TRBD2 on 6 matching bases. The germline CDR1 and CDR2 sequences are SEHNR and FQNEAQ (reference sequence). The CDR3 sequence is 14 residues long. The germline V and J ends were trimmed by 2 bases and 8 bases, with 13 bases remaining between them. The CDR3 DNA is TGTGCCAGCAGCTTATTCGCTAGCGCGGATGAGCAGTTCTTC. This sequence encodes CASSLFASADEQFF.

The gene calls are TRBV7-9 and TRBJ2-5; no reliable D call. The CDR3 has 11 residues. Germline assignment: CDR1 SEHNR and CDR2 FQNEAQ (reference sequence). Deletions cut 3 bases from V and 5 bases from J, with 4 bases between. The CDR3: CASSFRETQYF. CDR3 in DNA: TGTGCCAGCAGCTTTCGTGAGACCCAGTACTTC.

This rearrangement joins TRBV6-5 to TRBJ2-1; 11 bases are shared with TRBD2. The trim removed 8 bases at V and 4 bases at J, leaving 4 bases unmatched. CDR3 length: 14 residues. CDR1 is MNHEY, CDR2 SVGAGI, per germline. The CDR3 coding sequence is TGTGCCAGCGGTTCTAGCGGGAGGTACAATGAGCAGTTCTTC. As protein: CASGSSGRYNEQFF.